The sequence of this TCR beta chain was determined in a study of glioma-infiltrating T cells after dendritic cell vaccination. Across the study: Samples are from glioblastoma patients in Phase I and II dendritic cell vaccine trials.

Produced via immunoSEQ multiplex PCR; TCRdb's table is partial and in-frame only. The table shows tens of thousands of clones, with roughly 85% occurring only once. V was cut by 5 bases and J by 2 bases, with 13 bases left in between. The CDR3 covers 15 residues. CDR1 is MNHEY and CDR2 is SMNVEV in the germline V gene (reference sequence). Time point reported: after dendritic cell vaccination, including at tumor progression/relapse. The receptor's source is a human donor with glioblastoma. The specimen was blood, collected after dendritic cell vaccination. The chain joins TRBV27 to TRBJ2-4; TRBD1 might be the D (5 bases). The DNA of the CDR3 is TGTGCCAGCAGTCCCCAGGGTATGCCCAAAAACATTCAGTACTTC. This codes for CASSPQGMPKNIQYF.